The rows below give T cell receptor beta chains drawn from one sample of a study of a mutant IDH1 vaccine in newly diagnosed glioma. Method: immunoSEQ multiplex PCR; TCRdb's copy keeps in-frame clones and lacks some. The sample records 50,000 or so clones, roughly 80% being singletons. These TCRs are of unknown antigen specificity. Specimen: PBMCs, collected from a glioma patient whose treatment included an IDH1 peptide vaccine. These receptors were taken from a woman between 45 and 60 years old with glioma. Both conserved end residues are part of each CDR3. The order of the fields is D gene, J gene, clone size, V gene, CDR3 protein, CDR3 DNA. The D gene is left open where the match is weak. Rows give clone size only sometimes, using once, few, many, or a class for an expanded clone.

d_call: -; j_call: TRBJ1-5; clone_size: -; v_call: TRBV19; cdr3_aa: CASSIAAGLQPQHF; cdr3_nt: TGTGCCAGTAGTATAGCTGCAGGATTGCAGCCCCAGCATTTT
d_call: TRBD1; j_call: TRBJ1-6; clone_size: -; v_call: TRBV10-3; cdr3_aa: CAIRGTDYNSPLHF; cdr3_nt: TGTGCCATCAGGGGGACAGACTATAATTCACCCCTCCACTTT
d_call: TRBD1; j_call: TRBJ1-2; clone_size: -; v_call: TRBV6-1; cdr3_aa: CASHEVGYRGHGYTF; cdr3_nt: TGTGCCAGCCATGAGGTAGGATACAGGGGGCATGGCTACACCTTC
d_call: -; j_call: TRBJ1-1; clone_size: -; v_call: TRBV27; cdr3_aa: CASSLGQELTF; cdr3_nt: TGTGCCAGCAGTTTAGGCCAGGAATTAACCTTT
d_call: -; j_call: TRBJ1-5; clone_size: -; v_call: TRBV27; cdr3_aa: CASSLHPDRNQPQHF; cdr3_nt: TGTGCCAGCAGTTTACACCCAGACCGCAATCAGCCCCAGCATTTT
d_call: TRBD2; j_call: TRBJ2-5; clone_size: once; v_call: TRBV11-3; cdr3_aa: CASSGGGRETQYF; cdr3_nt: TGTGCCAGCAGCGGCGGGGGGCGGGAGACCCAGTACTTC
d_call: -; j_call: TRBJ1-6; clone_size: few; v_call: TRBV4-1; cdr3_aa: CASSQSNSPLHF; cdr3_nt: TGCGCCAGCAGCCAAAGCAATTCACCCCTCCACTTT
d_call: TRBD1; j_call: TRBJ1-2; clone_size: -; v_call: TRBV14; cdr3_aa: CASSQDMTGGGYTF; cdr3_nt: TGTGCCAGCAGCCAAGATATGACAGGGGGCGGCTACACCTTC
d_call: -; j_call: TRBJ1-3; clone_size: -; v_call: TRBV7-9; cdr3_aa: CASSLGSDGPGNTIYF; cdr3_nt: TGTGCCAGCAGCTTAGGTTCGGACGGGCCTGGAAACACCATATATTTT
d_call: -; j_call: TRBJ1-1; clone_size: -; v_call: TRBV6-1; cdr3_aa: CASSPTREGTEAFF; cdr3_nt: TGTGCCAGCAGTCCAACACGGGAGGGCACTGAAGCTTTCTTT
d_call: -; j_call: TRBJ1-1; clone_size: -; v_call: TRBV29-1; cdr3_aa: CSVQDPDTEAFF; cdr3_nt: TGCAGCGTGCAAGATCCAGACACTGAAGCTTTCTTT
d_call: -; j_call: TRBJ2-7; clone_size: -; v_call: TRBV5-5; cdr3_aa: CASSLGLAGAYEQYF; cdr3_nt: TGTGCCAGCAGTTTAGGTCTAGCCGGGGCCTACGAGCAGTACTTC
d_call: -; j_call: TRBJ1-3; clone_size: -; v_call: TRBV5-1; cdr3_aa: CASTPDSGNTIYF; cdr3_nt: TGCGCCAGCACCCCCGACTCTGGAAACACCATATATTTT
d_call: TRBD1; j_call: TRBJ1-5; clone_size: -; v_call: TRBV5-1; cdr3_aa: CASSPGTGSNQPQHF; cdr3_nt: TGCGCCAGCAGCCCCGGGACAGGAAGCAATCAGCCCCAGCATTTT
d_call: TRBD1; j_call: TRBJ1-5; clone_size: -; v_call: TRBV28; cdr3_aa: CASSPLRTGEIQPQHF; cdr3_nt: TGTGCCAGCAGTCCACTCCGGACAGGGGAAATTCAGCCCCAGCATTTT
d_call: -; j_call: TRBJ2-5; clone_size: -; v_call: TRBV29-1; cdr3_aa: CSAEGAGETQYF; cdr3_nt: TGCAGCGCGGAGGGGGCCGGAGAGACCCAGTACTTC
d_call: -; j_call: TRBJ2-1; clone_size: -; v_call: TRBV11-2; cdr3_aa: CASSLGTEQFF; cdr3_nt: TGTGCCAGCAGCCTCGGGACAGAGCAGTTCTTC
d_call: -; j_call: TRBJ2-2; clone_size: -; v_call: TRBV5-6; cdr3_aa: CASSLLAAELNTGELFF; cdr3_nt: TGTGCCAGCAGCTTGCTCGCGGCAGAACTTAACACCGGGGAGCTGTTTTTT
d_call: -; j_call: TRBJ2-2; clone_size: -; v_call: TRBV18; cdr3_aa: CASSPPGEGELFF; cdr3_nt: TGTGCCAGCTCACCACCCGGTGAGGGGGAGCTGTTTTTT
d_call: -; j_call: TRBJ1-1; clone_size: -; v_call: TRBV5-1; cdr3_aa: CASSLVGMNTEAFF; cdr3_nt: TGCGCCAGCAGCTTGGTGGGGATGAACACTGAAGCTTTCTTT
d_call: TRBD1; j_call: TRBJ1-2; clone_size: -; v_call: TRBV27; cdr3_aa: CASSPQGARGYTF; cdr3_nt: TGTGCCAGCAGCCCACAGGGGGCGCGTGGCTACACCTTC
d_call: -; j_call: TRBJ1-6; clone_size: -; v_call: TRBV14; cdr3_aa: CASSQESGRRSF; cdr3_nt: TGTGCCAGCAGCCAAGAGTCAGGGAGGAGATCCTTT
d_call: -; j_call: TRBJ2-5; clone_size: -; v_call: TRBV23-1; cdr3_aa: CASSHPRRRDEETQYF; cdr3_nt: TGCGCCAGCAGTCACCCTAGACGCCGGGACGAGGAGACCCAGTACTTC
d_call: -; j_call: TRBJ2-1; clone_size: -; v_call: TRBV25-1; cdr3_aa: CASSDAGPVRYNEQFF; cdr3_nt: TGTGCCAGCAGTGATGCCGGGCCCGTTCGCTACAATGAGCAGTTCTTC
d_call: -; j_call: TRBJ1-1; clone_size: -; v_call: TRBV2; cdr3_aa: CASSEEGTNTEAFF; cdr3_nt: TGTGCCAGCAGTGAAGAGGGGACGAACACTGAAGCTTTCTTT
d_call: -; j_call: TRBJ1-2; clone_size: -; v_call: TRBV6-1; cdr3_aa: CASGTQGHGYTF; cdr3_nt: TGTGCCAGCGGCACACAGGGTCATGGCTACACCTTC
d_call: -; j_call: TRBJ1-6; clone_size: -; v_call: TRBV7-3; cdr3_aa: CASSLTSRGRSGSPLHF; cdr3_nt: TGTGCCAGCAGCTTAACGTCGCGGGGTAGGTCTGGTTCACCCCTCCACTTT
d_call: TRBD1; j_call: TRBJ1-3; clone_size: once; v_call: TRBV29-1; cdr3_aa: CSATGFSGNTIYF; cdr3_nt: TGCAGCGCGACAGGGTTCTCTGGAAACACCATATATTTT
d_call: -; j_call: TRBJ2-5; clone_size: once; v_call: TRBV27; cdr3_aa: CASSSRGGAHVNAQYF; cdr3_nt: TGTGCCAGCAGTTCCCGTGGTGGGGCCCATGTGAACGCCCAGTACTTC
d_call: TRBD1; j_call: TRBJ1-3; clone_size: -; v_call: TRBV27; cdr3_aa: CASSPGQGISPGNTIYF; cdr3_nt: TGTGCCAGCAGTCCGGGACAGGGGATTAGCCCTGGAAACACCATATATTTT
d_call: TRBD1; j_call: TRBJ2-5; clone_size: -; v_call: TRBV25-1; cdr3_aa: CASSELDRVMETQYF; cdr3_nt: TGTGCCAGCAGTGAATTGGACAGGGTTATGGAGACCCAGTACTTC
d_call: -; j_call: TRBJ2-7; clone_size: -; v_call: TRBV18; cdr3_aa: CASSPQGSSYEQYF; cdr3_nt: TGTGCCAGCTCACCACAGGGTAGCTCCTACGAGCAGTACTTC
d_call: -; j_call: TRBJ2-6; clone_size: -; v_call: TRBV10-1; cdr3_aa: CATYLGEDSGANVLTF; cdr3_nt: TGCGCCACCTACTTGGGGGAAGACTCTGGGGCCAACGTCCTGACTTTC
d_call: -; j_call: TRBJ2-3; clone_size: -; v_call: TRBV2; cdr3_aa: CASNLRRAGDTQYF; cdr3_nt: TGTGCCAGCAATTTGCGGAGGGCAGGCGATACGCAGTATTTT
d_call: -; j_call: TRBJ1-1; clone_size: -; v_call: TRBV29-1; cdr3_aa: CSVEEVTASYEAFF; cdr3_nt: TGCAGCGTTGAAGAAGTGACAGCTTCCTACGAAGCTTTCTTT
d_call: TRBD1; j_call: TRBJ1-2; clone_size: -; v_call: TRBV5-4; cdr3_aa: CASSLVDRGDYGYTF; cdr3_nt: TGTGCCAGCAGCTTGGTAGACAGGGGTGACTATGGCTACACCTTC
d_call: -; j_call: TRBJ2-5; clone_size: -; v_call: TRBV7-3; cdr3_aa: CASSLTGGETQYF; cdr3_nt: TGTGCCAGCAGCTTAACCGGAGGGGAGACCCAGTACTTC
d_call: -; j_call: TRBJ2-7; clone_size: -; v_call: TRBV6-1; cdr3_aa: CASSAKGERTYEQYF; cdr3_nt: TGTGCCAGCAGCGCGAAGGGGGAGAGGACCTACGAGCAGTACTTC
d_call: TRBD2; j_call: TRBJ2-4; clone_size: few; v_call: TRBV5-5; cdr3_aa: CASSSSGGAANIQYF; cdr3_nt: TGTGCCAGCAGCTCGAGCGGGGGGGCAGCAAACATTCAGTACTTC
d_call: TRBD2; j_call: TRBJ2-7; clone_size: -; v_call: TRBV7-8; cdr3_aa: CASSLTSGGQPYEQYF; cdr3_nt: TGTGCCAGCAGCCTGACGAGCGGGGGCCAGCCCTACGAGCAGTACTTC
d_call: TRBD2; j_call: TRBJ2-1; clone_size: -; v_call: TRBV7-3; cdr3_aa: CASSSSGAYNEQFF; cdr3_nt: TGTGCCAGCAGTTCTAGCGGGGCCTACAATGAGCAGTTCTTC